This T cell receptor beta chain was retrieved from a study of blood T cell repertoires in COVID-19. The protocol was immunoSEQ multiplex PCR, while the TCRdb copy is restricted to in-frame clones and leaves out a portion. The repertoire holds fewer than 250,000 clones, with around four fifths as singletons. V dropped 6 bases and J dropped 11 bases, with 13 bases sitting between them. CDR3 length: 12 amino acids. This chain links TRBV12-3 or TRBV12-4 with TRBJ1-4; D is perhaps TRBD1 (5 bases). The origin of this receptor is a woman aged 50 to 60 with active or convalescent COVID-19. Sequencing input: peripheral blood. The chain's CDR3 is CASSQNGGKLFF. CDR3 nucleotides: TGTGCCAGCAGCCAGAACGGGGGGAAACTGTTTTTT.